Below, 30 T cell receptor beta chains from the same sample are listed, as sequenced in a study of Graves' ophthalmopathy and Graves' hyperthyroidism. Amplification of the TCR beta CDR3 regions used RNA transcripts (as template). An initial RT-PCR round employing HTBI primers preceded a second-round multiplex PCR. MiXCR was run by TCRdb on the multiplex PCR reads, yielding one entry per CDR3 protein. The data show about 380,000 distinct CDR3 sequences, 15% seen once. The sequenced sample was peripheral blood. The receptor source for this set is a woman younger than 30 with stable Graves' hyperthyroidism.

V and J are TRBV28 and TRBJ2-2, with D tentatively TRBD2 (5 bases). Germline CDR1 reads MDHEN; CDR2 reads SYDVKM. Trimming shortened V by 5 bases and J by 2 bases, and 12 bases separated the two germline ends. This CDR3 has 15 residues. The CDR3 region has the DNA TGTGCCAGCAGTCGCGTCAGGACTAACACCGGGGAGCTGTTTTTT. Residues: CASSRVRTNTGELFF.

This clonotype came up many times. This sequence may be a read error, since a much larger clone differs from it by one base. The chain is built from TRBV7-2 and TRBJ2-7; D unresolved. This CDR3 has 11 residues. Germline V CDR1 and CDR2: SGHTA, FQGNSA. V was clipped by 5 bases and J by 0 bases, with 2 bases between them. The CDR3 DNA reads TGTGCCAGCAGCATCTCCTACGAGCAGTACTTC. This encodes CASSISYEQYF.

This clonotype was detected many times. The rearrangement uses TRBV24-1 and TRBJ2-7, with unresolved D. The ends were cut back, 5 bases at V and 0 bases at J, with 7 bases in the middle. Per germline, CDR1 KGHDR and CDR2 SFDVKD. The CDR3 runs 13 residues. The CDR3 DNA reads as TGTGCCACCAGTGGTGGCGGCTCCTACGAGCAGTACTTC. Amino acids: CATSGGGSYEQYF.

The table lists this clonotype with many counts. V usage is TRBV11-2 and J usage is TRBJ2-7, with D possibly being TRBD2 (6 bases). V was pared by 3 bases and J by 3 bases, with 15 bases between. This CDR3 spans 15 amino acids. Germline assignment: CDR1 SGHAT and CDR2 FQNNGV. CDR3 coding DNA: TGTGCCAGCAGCTTCGGAGGGGCTTCGGACTACGAGCAGTACTTC. Translation: CASSFGGASDYEQYF.

This chain uses TRBV20-1 with TRBJ2-6; TRBD1 aligns across 10 bases. The germline gives CDR1 DFQATT, CDR2 SNEGSKA (reference sequence). This CDR3 has 18 amino acids. The trim removed 5 bases at V and 0 bases at J, leaving 10 bases unmatched. CDR3 bases: TGCAGTGCTGCCCCCCCGACAGGGGGCCTCTCTGGGGCCAACGTCCTGACTTTC. Its translation: CSAAPPTGGLSGANVLTF.

This clonotype has ten or more counts. This chain joins TRBV12-3 or TRBV12-4 and TRBJ1-5; D unclear. CDR3 length: 15 amino acids. V lost 8 bases and J lost 4, with 18 bases in between. The CDR3 sequence is CASCRMAGENQPQHF. CDR3 nucleotide sequence: TGTGCCAGCTGTCGGATGGCCGGTGAAAATCAGCCCCAGCATTTT.

This clonotype was counted between two and nine times. The chain employs TRBV9 and TRBJ1-3; D uncertain. With 1 base removed from V and 1 base from J, the gap between germline ends came to 6 bases. The CDR3 has 14 residues. Germline lookup yields CDR1 SGDLS and CDR2 YYNGEE. The DNA of the CDR3 is TGTGCCAGCAGCGTAAAGGGTTCTGGAAACACCATATATTTT. Translated, it gives CASSVKGSGNTIYF.

The chain uses TRBV19 and TRBJ2-7, with 10 bases aligning to TRBD1. Germline CDR1 reads LNHDA; CDR2 reads SQIVND (reference sequence). The V segment lost 6 bases and the J segment 2 bases; nucleotides outside the gene matches: 7. The CDR3 runs to 15 residues. CDR3 coding DNA: TGTGCCAGTAGCCCGGGACAGGGGACCCCCTACGAGCAGTACTTC. This translates into CASSPGQGTPYEQYF.

This clonotype showed up many times. The CDR3 here is CASSAQGAFYTGELFF. The CDR3 nucleotides read TGTGCCAGCAGTGCACAGGGGGCGTTCTACACCGGGGAGCTGTTTTTT. This chain uses TRBV2 with TRBJ2-2; 9 bases agree with TRBD1. V gave up 4 bases and J gave up 3 bases; unmatched junction bases: 6. The length of the CDR3 is 16 residues. CDR1 and CDR2 (germline): SNHLY, FYNNEI. The full variable domain, rest sourced from reference TRBV2 and TRBJ2-2, is EPEVTQTPSHQVTQMGQEVILRCVPISNHLYFYWYRQILGQKVEFLVSFYNNEISEKSEIFDDQFSVERPDGSNFTLKIRSTKLEDSAMYFCASSAQGAFYTGELFFGEGSRLTVL.

The table lists this clonotype with a few counts. The chain links TRBV19 to TRBJ1-5; D remains unclear. The CDR3 spans 14 residues. Trimming removed 4 bases at V and 6 bases at J, with 13 bases between. From germline, CDR1 is LNHDA and CDR2 SQIVND (reference sequence). The CDR3 protein is CASSSVRGFQPQHF. Written as DNA, the CDR3 is TGTGCCAGTAGTAGTGTCAGAGGGTTTCAGCCCCAGCATTTT.

This clonotype was seen ten or more times. This sequence joins TRBV29-1 and TRBJ1-6; 7 bases agree with TRBD1. Germline CDR1 SQVTM, CDR2 ANQGSEA. The CDR3 is 12 residues long. Losses at the gene ends were 4 bases for V and 9 bases for J; bases not matched to a gene: 3. CDR3 residues: CSVGQGGSPLHF. The DNA of the CDR3 is TGCAGCGTTGGTCAGGGGGGTTCACCCCTCCACTTT. Together with reference TRBV29-1 and TRBJ1-6, the CDR3 gives the full variable domain: SAVISQKPSRDICQRGTSLTIQCQVDSQVTMMFWYRQQPGQSLTLIATANQGSEATYESGFVIDKFPISRPNLTFSTLTVSNMSPEDSSIYLCSVGQGGSPLHFGNGTRLTVT.

This clonotype was observed a handful of times. The chain uses TRBV19 and TRBJ1-5, with TRBD1 matching over 7 bases. CDR1 and CDR2 (germline): LNHDA, SQIVND (reference sequence). V was pared by 1 base and J by 7 bases, with 4 bases of the junction left unmatched. This CDR3 is built from 14 residues. CDR3 bases: TGTGCCAGTAGTATAGTAAGGGGGCACCAGCCCCAGCATTTT. Amino acids: CASSIVRGHQPQHF.

This clonotype turned up a few times. A much larger clone lies a single base off, so this may be a read error. The V and J genes are TRBV12-3 or TRBV12-4 and TRBJ1-1, with 8 positions matching TRBD1. The length of the CDR3 is 14 residues. In DNA form, the CDR3 reads TGTGCCAGCAGTACCAGACAGGGGTCCACTGAAGCTTGCTTT. This sequence encodes CASSTRQGSTEACF.

The chain combines TRBV20-1 with TRBJ1-1, with 12 bases that match TRBD1. Looked up from germline, CDR1 is DFQATT and CDR2 is SNEGSKA (reference sequence). The CDR3 has 16 residues. Trimming removed 3 bases from V and 5 bases from J; junction bases left unmatched: 10. The CDR3 reads CSARGGQGASDTEAFF. Written as DNA, the CDR3 is TGCAGTGCTAGGGGGGGACAGGGGGCATCTGATACTGAAGCTTTCTTT.

This clonotype was found many times. The chain couples TRBV28 to TRBJ2-2; D uncertain. This CDR3 comprises 12 residues. Germline V CDR1 and CDR2: MDHEN, SYDVKM. The V end lost 2 bases, the J end lost 7 bases, and 5 bases lay between the germline ends. The CDR3 loop is CASSLEYGELFF. The CDR3 coding sequence is TGTGCCAGCAGTTTAGAATACGGGGAGCTGTTTTTT. Filled out from reference TRBV28 and TRBJ2-2, the complete variable domain reads DVKVTQSSRYLVKRTGEKVFLECVQDMDHENMFWYRQDPGLGLRLIYFSYDVKMKEKGDIPEGYSVSREKKERFSLILESASTNQTSMYLCASSLEYGELFFGEGSRLTVL.

The sample holds many counts of this clonotype. This chain links TRBV11-2 with TRBJ2-7; D is possibly TRBD1 (5 bases). Trimming left V 5 bases short and J 0 bases short, with 11 bases between. This CDR3 is built from 14 residues. Germline CDR1 and CDR2: SGHAT and FQNNGV. The DNA for the CDR3 is TGTGCCAGCAGCCTCCGACAGAGCTCCTACGAGCAGTACTTC. This gives the protein CASSLRQSSYEQYF.

This clonotype was counted many times. The chain combines TRBV24-1 with TRBJ1-5, with D maybe TRBD1 (6 bases). The CDR3 loop spans 15 amino acids. The V gene lost 3 bases and the J gene lost 6 bases, with 14 bases spanning the gap. Germline V CDR1 and CDR2: KGHDR, SFDVKD. The CDR3 DNA follows: TGTGCCACCAGTGATAACAGGGAAGTTGGTCAGCCCCAGCATTTT. Its protein is CATSDNREVGQPQHF.

The chain carries TRBV11-1 and TRBJ1-1; weak D call: TRBD1 (6 bases). Germline V gene lookup returns CDR1 SGHAT and CDR2 FQDESV (reference sequence). V shed 3 bases and J shed 5 bases, with 19 bases lying between them. The CDR3 extends over 16 amino acids. CDR3: CASSFRRGALRTEAFF. The CDR3 DNA reads TGTGCCAGCAGCTTTCGACGGGGGGCCCTTCGGACTGAAGCTTTCTTT.

A note on this clonotype: The conserved phenylalanine or tryptophan is not found at the CDR3 terminus, so this likely reflects a read error. V is TRBV5-1 and J is TRBJ2-7; 9 nucleotides line up with TRBD1. Germline V gene data show CDR1 as SGHRS and CDR2 as YFSETQ. V lost 4 bases, J lost 7 bases, and 6 bases stayed unmatched. This CDR3 has 13 amino acids. In DNA form, the CDR3 reads TGCGCCAGCAGCCGGAGGGGACAGGGTGAGCAGTACTAC. Amino acids: CASSRRGQGEQYY.

In this sample, this clonotype turned up many times. The chain joins TRBV2 to TRBJ2-5; 9 positions match TRBD1. Trimming cost V 5 bases and J 2 bases; bases outside gene matches: 6. This CDR3 has 15 amino acids. CDR1 is SNHLY, CDR2 FYNNEI, per germline. For the CDR3, the DNA is TGTGCCAGCAGTTGGACAGGGGCGAATCAAGAGACCCAGTACTTC. Amino acids: CASSWTGANQETQYF.

This clonotype was counted at least ten times. This chain uses TRBV6-1 with TRBJ1-1; 10 bases are shared with TRBD1. The CDR3 runs 14 residues. Germline lookup yields CDR1 MNHNS and CDR2 SASEGT. V shed 7 bases and J 3 bases; nucleotides not matched to a gene: 5. CDR3 region: CASTRQGAYTEAFF. DNA of the CDR3: TGTGCCAGCACAAGACAGGGGGCCTACACTGAAGCTTTCTTT.

This clonotype has ten or more counts. CDR3 loop: CATSDGTTPEAFF. CDR3 DNA sequence: TGTGCCACCAGTGATGGGACAACCCCTGAAGCTTTCTTT. This chain connects TRBV24-1 to TRBJ1-1; weak D call: TRBD1 (6 bases). This CDR3 contains 13 residues. Germline CDR1 reads KGHDR; CDR2 reads SFDVKD. Trimming took 3 bases from V and 6 from J, leaving 10 bases between them.

The chain combines TRBV28 with TRBJ2-5; D not certain. Germline CDR1 reads MDHEN; CDR2 reads SYDVKM. The length of the CDR3 is 16 residues. The V gene lost 3 bases and the J gene lost 2 bases, with 16 bases spanning the gap. The CDR3 DNA is TGTGCCAGCAGTTTCCCCCCCCATGCTCCACAAGAGACCCAGTACTTC. Translation gives CASSFPPHAPQETQYF.

This clonotype was detected many times. This rearrangement joins TRBV5-1 to TRBJ1-5, with D tentatively TRBD1 (5 bases). V was trimmed by 4 bases and J by 6 bases, leaving 17 bases between them. The germline gives CDR1 SGHRS, CDR2 YFSETQ. This CDR3 is 15 amino acids long. The CDR3 coding sequence is TGCGCCAGCAGCCGCGAGGGGCGCGGGGGTCAGCCCCAGCATTTT. This encodes CASSREGRGGQPQHF.

Only a few counts were recorded for this clonotype. The V and J genes are TRBV9 and TRBJ1-2; TRBD1 is a possible D gene (6 bases). This CDR3 region has 17 residues. Germline CDR1 and CDR2: SGDLS and YYNGEE. V was clipped by 3 bases and J by 5 bases, with 23 bases between them. CDR3 nucleotides: TGTGCCAGCAGCGCCCACCTGGACCTATTAGGGACATATGGCTACACCTTC. Translation gives CASSAHLDLLGTYGYTF.

This clonotype was seen ten or more times. The chain uses TRBV2 and TRBJ2-5; D gene unclear. The CDR3 covers 14 residues. V was shortened by 2 bases and J by 3 bases, with 10 bases between the two germline ends. In germline, CDR1 is SNHLY, CDR2 FYNNEI. CDR3 residues: CASSERTNKETQYF. For the CDR3, the DNA is TGTGCCAGCAGTGAAAGAACAAATAAAGAGACCCAGTACTTC.

The sample holds many counts of this clonotype. The chain combines TRBV12-3 or TRBV12-4 with TRBJ1-2; D is possibly TRBD1 (6 bases). V was cut by 4 bases and J by 0 bases, with 12 bases left in between. The CDR3 covers 15 residues. The CDR3 reads CASSYQGSTNYGYTF. CDR3 nucleotides: TGTGCCAGCAGTTATCAGGGGTCTACTAACTATGGCTACACCTTC.

Points on this clonotype: Since a much larger clone is just one base distant, this may be a read error. The chain combines TRBV29-1 with TRBJ1-1, with D perhaps TRBD1 (5 bases). The CDR3 length is 14 residues. Germline CDR1 SQVTM, CDR2 ANQGSEA. CDR3 region: CSVKNLDLGTEACF. The CDR3 DNA reads TGCAGCGTTAAGAATTTAGACCTCGGGACTGAAGCTTGCTTT.

The sample holds many counts of this clonotype. The chain joins TRBV6-1 to TRBJ2-6; D unclear. The CDR3 runs 15 residues. The germline gives CDR1 MNHNS, CDR2 SASEGT. Trimming took 7 bases from V and 4 from J, leaving 14 bases between them. DNA of the CDR3: TGTGCCAGCAACCAGGTTAGGGTGGGGGCCAACGTCCTGACTTTC. It yields the protein CASNQVRVGANVLTF.

This clonotype was seen more than once but under ten times. J is TRBJ1-3 and V is TRBV11-2, with TRBD1 identical over 8 bases. CDR3 size: 16 residues. The V gene's germline CDR1 is SGHAT and CDR2 FQNNGV. The junction had 6 bases not matched to a gene; V was cut back by 2 bases and J by 3 bases. The chain's CDR3 is CASSLRNRGIGNTIYF. Here the CDR3 DNA reads TGTGCCAGCAGCTTAAGAAACAGGGGGATTGGAAACACCATATATTTT.